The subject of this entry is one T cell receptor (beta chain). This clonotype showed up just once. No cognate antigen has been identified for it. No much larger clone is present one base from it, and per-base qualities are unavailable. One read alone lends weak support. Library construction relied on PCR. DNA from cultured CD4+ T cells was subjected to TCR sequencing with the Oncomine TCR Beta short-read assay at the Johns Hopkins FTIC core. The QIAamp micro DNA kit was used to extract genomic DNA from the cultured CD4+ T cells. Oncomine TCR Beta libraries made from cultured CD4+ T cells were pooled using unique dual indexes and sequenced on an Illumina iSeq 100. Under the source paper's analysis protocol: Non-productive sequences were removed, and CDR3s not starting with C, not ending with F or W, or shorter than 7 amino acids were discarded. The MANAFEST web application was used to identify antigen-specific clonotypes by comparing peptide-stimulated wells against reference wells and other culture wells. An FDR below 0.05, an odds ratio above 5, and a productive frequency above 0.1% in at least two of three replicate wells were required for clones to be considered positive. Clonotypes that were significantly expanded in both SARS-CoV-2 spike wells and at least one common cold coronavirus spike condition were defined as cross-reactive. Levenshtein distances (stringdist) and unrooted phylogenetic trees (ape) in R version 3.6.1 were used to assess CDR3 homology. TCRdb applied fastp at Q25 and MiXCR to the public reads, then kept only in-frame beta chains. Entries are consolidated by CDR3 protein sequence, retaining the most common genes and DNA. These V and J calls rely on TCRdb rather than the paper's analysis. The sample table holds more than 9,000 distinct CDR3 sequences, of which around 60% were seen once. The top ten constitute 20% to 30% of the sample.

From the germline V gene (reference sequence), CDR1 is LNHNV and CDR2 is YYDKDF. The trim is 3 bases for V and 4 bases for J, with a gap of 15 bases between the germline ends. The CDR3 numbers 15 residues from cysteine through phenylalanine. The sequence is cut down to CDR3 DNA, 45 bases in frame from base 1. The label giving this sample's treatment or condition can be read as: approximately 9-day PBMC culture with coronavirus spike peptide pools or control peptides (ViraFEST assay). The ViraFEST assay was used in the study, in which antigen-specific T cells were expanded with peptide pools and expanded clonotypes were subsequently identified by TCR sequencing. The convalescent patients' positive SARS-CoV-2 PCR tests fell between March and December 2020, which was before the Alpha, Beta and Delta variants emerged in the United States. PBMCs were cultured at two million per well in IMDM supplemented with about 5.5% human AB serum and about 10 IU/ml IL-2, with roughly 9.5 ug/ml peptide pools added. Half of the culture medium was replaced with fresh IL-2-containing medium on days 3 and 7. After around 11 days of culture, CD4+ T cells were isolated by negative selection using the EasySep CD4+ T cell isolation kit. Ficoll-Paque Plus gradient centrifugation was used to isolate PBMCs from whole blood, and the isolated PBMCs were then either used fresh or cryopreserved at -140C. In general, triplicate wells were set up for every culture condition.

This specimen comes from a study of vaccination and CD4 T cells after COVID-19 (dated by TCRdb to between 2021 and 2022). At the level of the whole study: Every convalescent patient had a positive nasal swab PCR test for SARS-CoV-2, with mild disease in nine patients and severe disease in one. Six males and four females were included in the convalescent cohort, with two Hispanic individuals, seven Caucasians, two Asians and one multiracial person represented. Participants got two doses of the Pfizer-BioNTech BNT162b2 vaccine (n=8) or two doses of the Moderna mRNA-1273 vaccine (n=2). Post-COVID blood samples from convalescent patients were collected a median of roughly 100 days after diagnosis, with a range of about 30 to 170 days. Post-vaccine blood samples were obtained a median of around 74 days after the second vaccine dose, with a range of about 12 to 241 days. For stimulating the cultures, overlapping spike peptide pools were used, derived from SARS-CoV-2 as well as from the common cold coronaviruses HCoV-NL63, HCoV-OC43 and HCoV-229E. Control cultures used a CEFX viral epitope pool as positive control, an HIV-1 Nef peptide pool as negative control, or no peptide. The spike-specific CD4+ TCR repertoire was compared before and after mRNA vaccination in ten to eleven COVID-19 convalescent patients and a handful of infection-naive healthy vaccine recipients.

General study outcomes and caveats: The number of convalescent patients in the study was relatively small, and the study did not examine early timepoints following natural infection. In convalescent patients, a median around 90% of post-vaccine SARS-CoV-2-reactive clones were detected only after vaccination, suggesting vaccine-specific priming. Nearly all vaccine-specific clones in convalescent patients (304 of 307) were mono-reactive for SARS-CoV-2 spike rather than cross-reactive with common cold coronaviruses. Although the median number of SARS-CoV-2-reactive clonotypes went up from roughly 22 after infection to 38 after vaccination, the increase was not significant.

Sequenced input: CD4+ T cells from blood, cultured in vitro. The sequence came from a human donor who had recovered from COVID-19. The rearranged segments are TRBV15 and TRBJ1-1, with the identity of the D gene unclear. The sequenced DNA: TGTGCCACCAGCAGCGCCCCGCCATCGGGCACTGAAGCTTTCTTT. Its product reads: CATSSAPPSGTEAFF.